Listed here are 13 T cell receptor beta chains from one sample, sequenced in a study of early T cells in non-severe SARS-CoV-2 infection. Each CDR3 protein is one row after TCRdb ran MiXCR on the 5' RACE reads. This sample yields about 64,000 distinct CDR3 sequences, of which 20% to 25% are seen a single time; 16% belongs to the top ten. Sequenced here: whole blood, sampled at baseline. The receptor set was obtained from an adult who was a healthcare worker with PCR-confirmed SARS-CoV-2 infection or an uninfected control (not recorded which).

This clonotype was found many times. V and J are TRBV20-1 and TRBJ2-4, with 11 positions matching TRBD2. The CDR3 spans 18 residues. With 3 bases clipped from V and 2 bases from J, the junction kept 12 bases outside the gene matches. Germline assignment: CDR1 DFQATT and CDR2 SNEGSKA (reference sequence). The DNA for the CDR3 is TGCAGTGCTAGTCGGCTAGCGGGGGGAAAGGGATCCAAAAACATTCAGTACTTC. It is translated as CSASRLAGGKGSKNIQYF.

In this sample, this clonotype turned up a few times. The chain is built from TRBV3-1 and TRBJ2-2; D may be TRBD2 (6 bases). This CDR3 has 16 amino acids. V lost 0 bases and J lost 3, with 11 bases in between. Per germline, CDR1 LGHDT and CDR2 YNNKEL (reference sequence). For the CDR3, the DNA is TGTGCCAGCAGCCAAGAGGCGGGGCAGTACACCGGGGAGCTGTTTTTT. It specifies CASSQEAGQYTGELFF.

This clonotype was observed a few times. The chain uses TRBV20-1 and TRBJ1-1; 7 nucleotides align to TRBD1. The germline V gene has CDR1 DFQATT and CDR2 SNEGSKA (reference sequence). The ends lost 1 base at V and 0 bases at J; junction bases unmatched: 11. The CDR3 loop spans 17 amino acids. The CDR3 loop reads CSARAQGRQGMNTEAFF. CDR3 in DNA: TGCAGTGCTAGAGCCCAGGGGAGACAGGGAATGAACACTGAAGCTTTCTTT.

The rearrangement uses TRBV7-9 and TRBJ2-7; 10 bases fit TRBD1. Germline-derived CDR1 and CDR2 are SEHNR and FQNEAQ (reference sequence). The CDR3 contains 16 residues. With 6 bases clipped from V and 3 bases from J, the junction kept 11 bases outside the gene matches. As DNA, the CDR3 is TGTGCCAGCAGTTTCCACGAGGGACAGGGGTACTACGAGCAGTACTTC. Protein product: CASSFHEGQGYYEQYF.

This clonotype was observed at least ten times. The CDR3 DNA is TGTGCCAGCAGCCCCCCGTCCTCGGCCAAAAACATTCAGTACTTC. Translated, it gives CASSPPSSAKNIQYF. The chain recombines TRBV13 with TRBJ2-4; D unclear. V lost 5 bases to trimming and J lost 1 base, with 12 bases between them. The CDR3 consists of 15 residues. CDR1 and CDR2 (germline): PRHDT, FYEKMQ (reference sequence).

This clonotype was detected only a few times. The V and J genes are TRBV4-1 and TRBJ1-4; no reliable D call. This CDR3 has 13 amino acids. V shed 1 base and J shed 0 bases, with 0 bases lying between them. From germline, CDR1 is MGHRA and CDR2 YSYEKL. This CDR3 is CASSQATNEKLFF. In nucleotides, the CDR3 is TGCGCCAGCAGCCAAGCAACTAATGAAAAACTGTTTTTT.

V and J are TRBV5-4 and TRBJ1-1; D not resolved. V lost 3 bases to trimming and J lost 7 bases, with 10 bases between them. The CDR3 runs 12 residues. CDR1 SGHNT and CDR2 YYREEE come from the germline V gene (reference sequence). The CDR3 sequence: CASSSDEGEAFF. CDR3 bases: TGTGCCAGCAGCTCGGACGAAGGTGAAGCTTTCTTT.

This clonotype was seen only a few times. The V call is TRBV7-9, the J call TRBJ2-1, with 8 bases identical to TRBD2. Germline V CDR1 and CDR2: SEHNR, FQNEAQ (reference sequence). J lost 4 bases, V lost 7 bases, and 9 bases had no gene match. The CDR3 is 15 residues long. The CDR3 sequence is CASISSGGPYNEQFF. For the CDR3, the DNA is TGTGCCAGCATCTCAAGCGGGGGCCCATACAATGAGCAGTTCTTC.

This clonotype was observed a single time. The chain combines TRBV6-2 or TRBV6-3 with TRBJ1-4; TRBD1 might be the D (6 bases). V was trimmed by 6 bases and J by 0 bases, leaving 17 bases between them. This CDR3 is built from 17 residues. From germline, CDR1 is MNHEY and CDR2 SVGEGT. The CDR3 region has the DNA TGTGCCAGCAGCCCCTTCGGCAGGGGAGCAACTAATGAAAAACTGTTTTTT. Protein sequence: CASSPFGRGATNEKLFF.

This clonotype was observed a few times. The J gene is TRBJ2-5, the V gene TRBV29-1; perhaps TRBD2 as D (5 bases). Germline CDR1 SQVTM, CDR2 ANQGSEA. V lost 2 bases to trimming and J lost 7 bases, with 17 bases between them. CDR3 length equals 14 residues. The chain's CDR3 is CSVETTLLGGTQYF. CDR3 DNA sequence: TGCAGCGTTGAAACGACCCTACTAGGAGGGACCCAGTACTTC.

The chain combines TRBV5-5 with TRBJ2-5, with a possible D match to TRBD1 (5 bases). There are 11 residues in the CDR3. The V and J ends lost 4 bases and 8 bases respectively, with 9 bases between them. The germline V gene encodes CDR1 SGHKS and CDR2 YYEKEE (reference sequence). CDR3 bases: TGTGCCAGCAGCGCGGACAAAACCCAGTACTTC. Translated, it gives CASSADKTQYF. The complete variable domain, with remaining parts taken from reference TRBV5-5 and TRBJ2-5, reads DAGVTQSPTHLIKTRGQQVTLRCSPISGHKSVSWYQQVLGQGPQFIFQYYEKEERGRGNFPDRFSARQFPNYSSELNVNALLLGDSALYLCASSADKTQYFGPGTRLLVL.

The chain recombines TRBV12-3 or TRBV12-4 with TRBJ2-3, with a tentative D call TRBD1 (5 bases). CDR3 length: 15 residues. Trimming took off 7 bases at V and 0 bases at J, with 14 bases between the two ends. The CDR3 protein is CASTGLGHSTDTQYF. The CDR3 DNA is TGTGCCAGCACCGGTTTGGGGCATAGCACAGATACGCAGTATTTT.

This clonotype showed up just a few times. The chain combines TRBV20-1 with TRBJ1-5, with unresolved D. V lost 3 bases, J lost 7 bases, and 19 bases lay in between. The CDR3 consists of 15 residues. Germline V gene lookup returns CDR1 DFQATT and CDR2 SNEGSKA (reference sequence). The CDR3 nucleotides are TGCAGTGCTAGGGTAGGATCTGTGGGTTTACAGCCCCAGCATTTT. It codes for CSARVGSVGLQPQHF.